This TCR beta chain was captured in a study of cytomegalovirus exposure and HLA in healthy donors. Study-level findings and limits: In a later analysis, a missense DCLRE1C variant was linked to TCR beta V- and J-gene trimming. As immune exposure information, only CMV serostatus was available.

Trimming pared 5 bases from V and 8 bases from J, leaving 16 bases between. The CDR3 consists of 14 residues. Germline CDR1 SEHNR, CDR2 FQNEAQ (reference sequence). Donors sampled were nominally healthy, though unrecorded immune exposures were likely. With respect to this clone: Its antigen is unknown.

Researchers ran the PCR with 60 Vbeta and 13 Jbeta primers. How the authors handled the data: About 10 million shared chains were among roughly 81 million unique TCR beta chains counted in a later analysis. Libraries were prepared by immunoSEQ multiplex PCR; TCRdb keeps only in-frame clonotypes and omits some of them. That table is the source of V, J and clone size, and D and trimming were worked out from the DNA. This sample's table reports about 88,000 clones. The V call is TRBV7-9, the J call TRBJ2-1; TRBD2 is a possible D gene (6 bases). The specimen sequenced was PBMCs. This sequence was found in a girl aged 10 to 17 in good health and CMV-seropositive. The CDR3: CASSPGGVQDEQFF. The CDR3 DNA reads TGTGCCAGCAGCCCCGGCGGGGTTCAGGATGAGCAGTTCTTC.